This T cell receptor (beta chain) was captured in a study of T cell responses to AZD1222 COVID-19 vaccine. The study, taken as a whole, reports: An increase in Spike-specific TCR breadth and depth was observed after two AZD1222 doses. Possibly, clonal diversity was underestimated; donors were largely white British and included more females. It was only a handful of AZD1222 recipients who were seropositive at baseline. Within unmutated variant regions lay the reported targets of nearly half of spike-specific TCRs.

With regard to this clone: Its antigen is unidentified.

Some clones are missing from TCRdb's copy, which holds only in-frame ones; the method was immunoSEQ multiplex PCR. The repertoire holds about 160,000 clones, 85% to 90% seen once, with around 4.4% in the top ten. With 3 bases clipped from V and 9 bases from J, the junction kept 9 bases outside the gene matches. The CDR3 consists of 14 residues. Germline V gene data show CDR1 as DFQATT and CDR2 as SNEGSKA (reference sequence). The chain combines TRBV20-1 with TRBJ1-5; TRBD1 matches 9 bases. Sample: peripheral blood, taken 28 days after the second AZD1222 dose. This TCR was sampled from an adult who received the AZD1222 COVID-19 vaccine. DNA of the CDR3: TGCAGTGCTAGTCCGGGACAGGGAGATCTGCCCCAGCATTTT. Its protein product is CSASPGQGDLPQHF.